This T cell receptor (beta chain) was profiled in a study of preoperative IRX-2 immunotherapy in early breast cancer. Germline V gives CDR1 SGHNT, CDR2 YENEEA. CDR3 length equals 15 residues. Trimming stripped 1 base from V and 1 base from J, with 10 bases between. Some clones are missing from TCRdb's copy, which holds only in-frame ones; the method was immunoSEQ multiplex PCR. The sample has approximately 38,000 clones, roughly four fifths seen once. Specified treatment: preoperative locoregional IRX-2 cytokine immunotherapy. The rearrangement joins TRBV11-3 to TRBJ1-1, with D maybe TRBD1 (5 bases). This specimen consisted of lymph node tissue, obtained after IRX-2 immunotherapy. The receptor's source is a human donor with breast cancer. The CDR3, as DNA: TGTGCCAGCAGCTTAGTCGCGGGGCGGAACACTGAAGCTTTCTTT. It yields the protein CASSLVAGRNTEAFF.